The 28 T cell receptor beta chains given below trace back to one sample, sequenced in a study of blood T cell repertoires in COVID-19. Repertoires were generated with immunoSEQ multiplex PCR, while TCRdb's copy carries only in-frame clones and drops some. The table lists about 270,000 clones, less than 90% of them singletons. Sequencing was performed on PBMCs or T cells enriched from blood (not recorded which). The source is a woman between 50 and 59 years old who had recovered from COVID-19.

The chain is built from TRBV27 and TRBJ2-7; 10 bases fit TRBD2. CDR1 and CDR2 from the germline V gene are MNHEY and SMNVEV (reference sequence). The CDR3 totals 14 residues. Losses at the gene ends were 2 bases for V and 5 bases for J; bases not matched to a gene: 3. In DNA form, the CDR3 reads TGTGCCAGCAGTTTACTAGCGGGAGCCCACGAGCAGTACTTC. Its protein is CASSLLAGAHEQYF.

The chain carries TRBV4-3 and TRBJ2-7, with D tentatively TRBD2 (6 bases). The CDR3 extends over 16 amino acids. Per the germline V gene, CDR1 is LGHNA and CDR2 is YSLEER. The V end was cut by 0 bases, the J end by 1 base, with 13 bases between. CDR3 protein: CASSQDFRERSYEQYF. The DNA for the CDR3 is TGCGCCAGCAGCCAAGATTTCCGGGAGCGATCCTACGAGCAGTACTTC.

In its sample, this clone was seen once. CDR3 in amino acids: CALGRGSNTGELFF. DNA of the CDR3: TGTGCCTTAGGTCGGGGATCGAACACCGGGGAGCTGTTTTTT. The V call is TRBV7-9, the J call TRBJ2-2; D possibly corresponds to TRBD2 (5 bases). This CDR3 spans 14 amino acids. V was cut by 11 bases and J by 0 bases, with 13 bases left in between. Germline-derived CDR1 and CDR2 are SEHNR and FQNEAQ (reference sequence).

The gene calls are TRBV29-1 and TRBJ1-6; TRBD1 matches 8 bases. CDR1 is SQVTM, CDR2 ANQGSEA, per germline. The CDR3 is 15 amino acids. V shed 6 bases, J shed 4 bases, and the junction held 8 bases outside the gene matches. The CDR3, as DNA: TGCAGCGTCGCCCTCGGACAGGGATATAATTCACCCCTCCACTTT. Its translation: CSVALGQGYNSPLHF.

In DNA, the CDR3 is TGTGCCAGCAGCTTAGCGGGCCCCTACGAGCAGTACTTC. Translated, it gives CASSLAGPYEQYF. This chain joins TRBV5-6 and TRBJ2-7, with D maybe TRBD2 (6 bases). The CDR3 consists of 13 residues. CDR1 and CDR2 from the germline V gene are SGHDT and YYEEEE. Deletions cut 2 bases from V and 2 bases from J, with 8 bases between.

This chain links TRBV27 with TRBJ2-7; D may be TRBD1 (6 bases). This CDR3 has 14 residues. CDR1 is MNHEY, CDR2 SMNVEV, per germline (reference sequence). V lost 6 bases to trimming and J lost 2 bases, with 14 bases between them. The DNA of the CDR3 is TGTGCCAGCAGATGGACAGAACAAACCTACGAGCAGTACTTC. As protein: CASRWTEQTYEQYF.

The gene calls are TRBV19 and TRBJ1-2; 8 bases fit TRBD1. V shed 7 bases, J shed 0 bases, and the junction held 10 bases outside the gene matches. The CDR3 is made up of 16 amino acids. Germline-derived CDR1 and CDR2 are LNHDA and SQIVND (reference sequence). CDR3 sequence (DNA): TGTGCCAGTAAGGGGACCGACAGGGGATCTAACTATGGCTACACCTTC. Protein sequence: CASKGTDRGSNYGYTF. The variable domain in full, with the rest retrieved from reference TRBV19 and TRBJ1-2, is DGGITQSPKYLFRKEGQNVTLSCEQNLNHDAMYWYRQDPGQGLRLIYYSQIVNDFQKGDIAEGYSVSREKKESFPLTVTSAQKNPTAFYLCASKGTDRGSNYGYTFGSGTRLTVV.

V gene TRBV28 combines with J gene TRBJ1-5; D is uncertain. V dropped 2 bases and J dropped 6 bases, with 5 bases sitting between them. The V gene's germline CDR1 is MDHEN and CDR2 SYDVKM. The CDR3 contains 12 residues. The CDR3 nucleotides are TGTGCCAGCAGTTTACAGGTTCAGCCCCAGCATTTT. Amino acids: CASSLQVQPQHF.

V is TRBV18 and J is TRBJ1-6; 7 bases are a match to TRBD1. With 1 base clipped from V and 7 bases from J, the junction kept 4 bases outside the gene matches. In germline, CDR1 is KGHSH, CDR2 LQKENI. The CDR3 has 15 amino acids. CDR3 loop: CASSPRDRANSPLHF. CDR3 nucleotides: TGTGCCAGCTCACCACGCGACAGGGCAAATTCACCCCTCCACTTT.

J is TRBJ2-1 and V is TRBV27; 7 bases match TRBD1. The CDR3 contains 15 residues. V shed 2 bases and J 14 bases; nucleotides not matched to a gene: 15. CDR1 is MNHEY, CDR2 SMNVEV, per germline (reference sequence). CDR3 residues: CASSLIGQASTAKFF. CDR3 nucleotides: TGTGCCAGCAGTTTAATAGGACAGGCCTCCACGGCAAAGTTCTTC.

The chain has TRBV7-2 and TRBJ1-1; a possible D gene is TRBD1 (6 bases). The CDR3 extends over 15 amino acids. The V gene lost 2 bases and the J gene lost 4 bases, with 14 bases spanning the gap. The germline V gene has CDR1 SGHTA and CDR2 FQGNSA. CDR3 residues: CASSLTTGSGTEAFF. The CDR3 region has the DNA TGTGCCAGCAGCTTAACGACAGGTTCGGGCACTGAAGCTTTCTTT.

A single count supports this clone. Because the CDR3's place on the DNA is in doubt, the DNA is left out and the CDR3 is given as listed by TCRdb. This chain links TRBV6-2 or TRBV6-3 with TRBJ2-1; TRBD2 is the table's D call and was not checked against the DNA. Germline V gene sequence: CDR1 MNHEY, CDR2 SVGEGT. The CDR3 extends over 17 residues, inclusive of both ends. The CDR3 sequence: CASSTSWASGIFHEQFF.

CDR3 coding DNA: TGTGCCAGCAGCGGATTGGGACAGGGAGAAAACACCATATATTTT. It translates to CASSGLGQGENTIYF. The chain is built from TRBV6-5 and TRBJ1-3, with 9 bases aligning to TRBD1. CDR1 is MNHEY, CDR2 SVGAGI, per germline. This CDR3 is 15 amino acids long. Trimming removed 6 bases from V and 6 bases from J; junction bases left unmatched: 9.

The chain combines TRBV4-3 with TRBJ2-5; 8 bases match TRBD2. Germline CDR1 and CDR2: LGHNA and YSLEER. The CDR3 is made up of 15 amino acids. J gave up 2 bases and V 3 bases, and 5 bases lay outside the gene matches. The CDR3 sequence: CASSQGLVRQETQYF. CDR3 in DNA: TGCGCCAGCAGCCAGGGACTAGTTCGGCAAGAGACCCAGTACTTC.

V is TRBV12-3 or TRBV12-4 and J is TRBJ2-5; D is perhaps TRBD2 (5 bases). V lost 6 bases and J lost 7, with 15 bases in between. CDR3 length: 13 residues. CDR3 residues: CASSTRAAGTQYF. In DNA form, the CDR3 reads TGTGCCAGCAGCACTAGAGCCGCAGGGACCCAGTACTTC.

The chain carries TRBV2 and TRBJ1-5, with D hard to call. Trimming stripped 2 bases from V and 9 bases from J, with 17 bases between. The length of the CDR3 is 15 residues. CDR1 SNHLY and CDR2 FYNNEI come from the germline V gene. As DNA, the CDR3 is TGTGCCAGCAGTGAAAACGGGATAGCCTCTCGGCCCCAGCATTTT. Its translation is CASSENGIASRPQHF.

The chain recombines TRBV7-3 with TRBJ2-1; possibly TRBD2 for D (5 bases). Between the trimmed V and J ends, which lost 2 bases and 0 bases, there was a span of 11 bases. The CDR3 has 16 amino acids. In germline, CDR1 is SGHTA, CDR2 FQGTGA. For the CDR3, the DNA is TGTGCCAGCAGCTTATATACGGGGAGCTCCTACAATGAGCAGTTCTTC. Translation gives CASSLYTGSSYNEQFF.

The CDR3 spells CASSEWDFQPQHF. The CDR3 coding sequence is TGTGCCAGCAGTGAATGGGACTTTCAGCCCCAGCATTTT. The V and J genes are TRBV2 and TRBJ1-5; possible D gene TRBD1, 5 bases. CDR3 size: 13 residues. The germline V gene encodes CDR1 SNHLY and CDR2 FYNNEI. V was clipped by 2 bases and J by 6 bases, with 8 bases between them.

This sequence joins TRBV5-1 and TRBJ1-6, with D possibly matching TRBD1 (5 bases). The CDR3 is made up of 17 amino acids. The V gene's germline CDR1 is SGHRS and CDR2 YFSETQ. V gave up 0 bases and J gave up 0 bases, with 10 bases separating them. The CDR3 DNA reads as TGCGCCAGCAGCTTGGGACAGAGAAGCTCCTATAATTCACCCCTCCACTTT. This codes for CASSLGQRSSYNSPLHF.

V gene TRBV28 combines with J gene TRBJ2-1; D ambiguous. The length of the CDR3 is 14 residues. V lost 3 bases to trimming and J lost 5 bases, with 11 bases between them. Germline CDR1 MDHEN, CDR2 SYDVKM. CDR3: CASSLRSVNNEQFF. The CDR3, as DNA: TGTGCCAGCAGTTTGAGGTCGGTGAACAATGAGCAGTTCTTC. The full variable domain, in which reference TRBV28 and TRBJ2-1 provide the parts outside the CDR3, is DVKVTQSSRYLVKRTGEKVFLECVQDMDHENMFWYRQDPGLGLRLIYFSYDVKMKEKGDIPEGYSVSREKKERFSLILESASTNQTSMYLCASSLRSVNNEQFFGPGTRLTVL.

This clone showed up just once. V and J are TRBV27 and TRBJ2-1, with 12 bases aligning to TRBD2. This CDR3 comprises 18 residues. Germline loops: CDR1 MNHEY, CDR2 SMNVEV (reference sequence). V was pared by 2 bases and J by 0 bases, with 5 bases of the junction left unmatched. The CDR3 coding sequence is TGTGCCAGCAGTTTAACGGGACTAGCGGGCCTCTCCTACAATGAGCAGTTCTTC. Its protein product is CASSLTGLAGLSYNEQFF.

The table lists this clone with a few counts. In nucleotides, the CDR3 is TGCAGCGTAGTACAGGGGTACGAGCAGTACTTC. Its translation is CSVVQGYEQYF. The chain links TRBV29-1 to TRBJ2-7, with 7 bases matching TRBD1. The CDR3 length is 11 residues. The germline CDR1 and CDR2 sequences are SQVTM and ANQGSEA. The V gene end was trimmed by 6 bases and the J gene end by 4 bases; junction bases not matched to a gene: 3.

CDR3 sequence: CASSSHAGTYRIDGYTF. The CDR3 bases are TGTGCCAGCAGCTCCCACGCCGGGACTTACCGCATTGATGGCTACACCTTC. The V gene is TRBV7-2, the J gene TRBJ1-2; a weak D match, TRBD1 (5 bases). CDR3 length: 17 residues. Germline CDR1 reads SGHTA; CDR2 reads FQGNSA. Trimming removed 4 bases from V and 6 bases from J, with 24 bases in between. Full variable domain (missing parts from reference TRBV7-2 and TRBJ1-2): GAGVSQSPSNKVTEKGKDVELRCDPISGHTALYWYRQSLGQGLEFLIYFQGNSAPDKSGLPSDRFSAERTGGSVSTLTIQRTQQEDSAVYLCASSSHAGTYRIDGYTFGSGTRLTVV.

The CDR3 nucleotides are TGTGCCAGCTTTGGCCAGGGGCGGTACACTGAAGCTTTCTTT. Translating gives CASFGQGRYTEAFF. The rearrangement joins TRBV6-5 to TRBJ1-1; D is perhaps TRBD1 (6 bases). The CDR3 runs to 14 residues. Germline V gene data show CDR1 as MNHEY and CDR2 as SVGAGI. Trimming stripped 8 bases from V and 3 bases from J, with 16 bases between.

This rearrangement joins TRBV24-1 to TRBJ2-5; TRBD2 agrees at 10 bases. The CDR3 contains 14 residues. CDR1 KGHDR and CDR2 SFDVKD come from the germline V gene. With V trimmed by 6 bases and J by 4 bases, 4 bases remained unmatched. The CDR3 DNA follows: TGTGCCACCAGTATAGCGGGAGGTGGAGAGACCCAGTACTTC. It specifies CATSIAGGGETQYF.

The chain combines TRBV27 with TRBJ1-2, with D uncertain. V was shortened by 2 bases and J by 8 bases, with 15 bases between the two germline ends. The CDR3 runs to 14 residues. Germline CDR1 reads MNHEY; CDR2 reads SMNVEV (reference sequence). CDR3 in DNA: TGTGCCAGCAGTTTAGAGGGATCCATCGGGGGCTACACCTTC. This sequence encodes CASSLEGSIGGYTF.

The V call is TRBV7-9, the J call TRBJ2-3; 7 bases match TRBD2. J gave up 0 bases and V 3 bases, and 3 bases lay outside the gene matches. CDR1 is SEHNR, CDR2 FQNEAQ, per germline (reference sequence). The CDR3 sequence is 15 residues long. CDR3 sequence: CASSFLAASTDTQYF. CDR3 nucleotide sequence: TGTGCCAGCAGCTTCCTAGCGGCTAGCACAGATACGCAGTATTTT.

The chain recombines TRBV7-2 with TRBJ1-1, with TRBD1 matching over 7 bases. V was pared by 4 bases and J by 0 bases, with 5 bases of the junction left unmatched. Per germline, CDR1 SGHTA and CDR2 FQGNSA. This CDR3 is 15 amino acids long. CDR3 sequence reads: CASSYTGELNTEAFF. The CDR3 DNA sequence: TGTGCCAGCAGCTACACAGGGGAATTGAACACTGAAGCTTTCTTT.